This entry lists 4 T cell receptor beta chains sequenced from one sample in a study of blood T cell repertoires in COVID-19. Sequencing was performed with immunoSEQ multiplex PCR; in TCRdb, only in-frame clones are kept and a portion is missing. The sample has 180,000 or so clones; 80% to 90% are singletons. The sequenced sample was peripheral blood. The receptors derive from a man aged 60 to 75 with acute or convalescent COVID-19.

Written as DNA, the CDR3 is TGTGCCATCAGTGACCCGGGACTAGCGCGATCCTCCTACGAGCAGTACTTC. Translation: CAISDPGLARSSYEQYF. J is TRBJ2-7 and V is TRBV10-3; TRBD2 aligns across 10 bases. Germline lookup yields CDR1 ENHRY and CDR2 SYGVKD. The CDR3 is 17 amino acids. J was trimmed by 0 bases and V by 3 bases; bases with no gene match: 8.

The chain uses TRBV27 and TRBJ2-3; 11 bases line up with TRBD2. Looked up from germline, CDR1 is MNHEY and CDR2 is SMNVEV (reference sequence). Trimming cost V 1 base and J 3 bases; bases outside gene matches: 6. There are 17 residues in the CDR3. This CDR3 reads CASSLLRLAGWTDTQYF. CDR3 nucleotides: TGTGCCAGCAGTTTATTGAGACTAGCGGGGTGGACAGATACGCAGTATTTT.

This sequence joins TRBV2 and TRBJ2-2; 7 bases fit TRBD2. The length of the CDR3 is 15 residues. V lost 8 bases and J lost 7; bases outside the gene matches: 13. Germline V gives CDR1 SNHLY, CDR2 FYNNEI. CDR3 sequence (DNA): TGTGCCAGCCAGCTAGCGGAACGACGGGGCGGGGAGCTGTTTTTT. Its translation: CASQLAERRGGELFF.

This clone has only one observation. The J gene is TRBJ2-2, the V gene TRBV27, with 13 bases matching TRBD2. The trim removed 6 bases at V and 8 bases at J, leaving 9 bases unmatched. CDR1 is MNHEY, CDR2 SMNVEV, per germline (reference sequence). The CDR3 consists of 16 residues. This chain's CDR3 is CASRPGTSGMIGELFF. The CDR3 DNA reads TGTGCCAGCAGACCCGGGACTAGCGGGATGATAGGGGAGCTGTTTTTT.